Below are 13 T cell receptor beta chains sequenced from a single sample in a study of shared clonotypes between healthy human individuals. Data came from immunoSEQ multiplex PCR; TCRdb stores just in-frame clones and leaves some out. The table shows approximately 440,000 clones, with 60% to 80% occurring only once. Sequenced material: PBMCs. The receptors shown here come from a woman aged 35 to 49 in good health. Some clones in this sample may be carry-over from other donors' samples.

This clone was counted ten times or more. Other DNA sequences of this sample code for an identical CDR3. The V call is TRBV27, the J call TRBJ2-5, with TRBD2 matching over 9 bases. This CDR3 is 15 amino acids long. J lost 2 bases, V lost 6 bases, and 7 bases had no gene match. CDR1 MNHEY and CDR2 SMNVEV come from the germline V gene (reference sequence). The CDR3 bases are TGTGCCAGCAGACAGACTAGCGGAAGACAAGAGACCCAGTACTTC. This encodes CASRQTSGRQETQYF.

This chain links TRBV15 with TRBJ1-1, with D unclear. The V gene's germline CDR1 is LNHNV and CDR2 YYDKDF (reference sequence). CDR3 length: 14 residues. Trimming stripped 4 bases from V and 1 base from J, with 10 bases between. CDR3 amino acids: CATSTDLRNTEAFF. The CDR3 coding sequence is TGTGCCACCAGCACAGACCTGAGGAACACTGAAGCTTTCTTT.

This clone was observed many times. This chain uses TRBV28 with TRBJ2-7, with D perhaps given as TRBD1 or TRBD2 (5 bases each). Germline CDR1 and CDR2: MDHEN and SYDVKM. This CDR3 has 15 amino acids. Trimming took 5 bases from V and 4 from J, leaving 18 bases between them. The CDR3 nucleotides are TGTGCCAGCAGTCCCGTCGGGGCGAGGCGTTACGAGCAGTACTTC. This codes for CASSPVGARRYEQYF. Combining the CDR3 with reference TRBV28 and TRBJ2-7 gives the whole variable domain DVKVTQSSRYLVKRTGEKVFLECVQDMDHENMFWYRQDPGLGLRLIYFSYDVKMKEKGDIPEGYSVSREKKERFSLILESASTNQTSMYLCASSPVGARRYEQYFGPGTRLTVT.

The DNA of the CDR3 is TGTGCCAGTAGTCCAGAGAGGACTGAAGCTTTCTTT. It specifies CASSPERTEAFF. This chain links TRBV19 with TRBJ1-1; D unclear. The CDR3 covers 12 residues. Germline V gene sequence: CDR1 LNHDA, CDR2 SQIVND (reference sequence). V lost 5 bases and J 5 bases, leaving 9 bases between the germline ends. The full variable domain, completed using reference TRBV19 and TRBJ1-1, is DGGITQSPKYLFRKEGQNVTLSCEQNLNHDAMYWYRQDPGQGLRLIYYSQIVNDFQKGDIAEGYSVSREKKESFPLTVTSAQKNPTAFYLCASSPERTEAFFGQGTRLTVV.

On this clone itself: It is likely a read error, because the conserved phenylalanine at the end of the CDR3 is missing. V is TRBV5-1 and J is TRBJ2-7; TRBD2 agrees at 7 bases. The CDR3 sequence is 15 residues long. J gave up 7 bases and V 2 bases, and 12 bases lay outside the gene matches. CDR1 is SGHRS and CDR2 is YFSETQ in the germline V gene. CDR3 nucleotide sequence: TGCGCCAGCAGCTTTGGAGTGGCGGGAGAGGGTGAGCAGTACCTC. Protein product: CASSFGVAGEGEQYL.

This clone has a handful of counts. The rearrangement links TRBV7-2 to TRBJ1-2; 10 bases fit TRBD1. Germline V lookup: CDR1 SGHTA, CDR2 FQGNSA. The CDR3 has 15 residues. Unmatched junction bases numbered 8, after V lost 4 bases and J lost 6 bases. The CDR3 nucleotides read TGTGCCAGCAGCTCGGGACAGGGGCTAGGTCATGGCTACACCTTC. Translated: CASSSGQGLGHGYTF.

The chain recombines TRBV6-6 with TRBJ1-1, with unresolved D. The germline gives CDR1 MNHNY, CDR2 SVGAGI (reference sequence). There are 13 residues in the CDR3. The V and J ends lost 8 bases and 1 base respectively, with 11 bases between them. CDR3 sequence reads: CASYTVRNTEAFF. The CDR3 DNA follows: TGTGCCAGCTATACGGTTCGGAACACTGAAGCTTTCTTT.

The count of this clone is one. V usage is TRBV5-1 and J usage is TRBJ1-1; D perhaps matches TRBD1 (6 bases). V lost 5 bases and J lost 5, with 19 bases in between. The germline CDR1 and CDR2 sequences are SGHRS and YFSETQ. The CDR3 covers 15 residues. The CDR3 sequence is CASRVLGAPETEAFF. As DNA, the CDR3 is TGCGCCAGCAGGGTTCTGGGGGCGCCAGAAACTGAAGCTTTCTTT.

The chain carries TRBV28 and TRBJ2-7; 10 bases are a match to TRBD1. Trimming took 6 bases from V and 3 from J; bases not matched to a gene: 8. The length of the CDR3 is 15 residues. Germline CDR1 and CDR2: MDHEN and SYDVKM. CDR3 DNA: TGTGCCAGCAGAGGCGGGGGGACAGGGGTCTACGAGCAGTACTTC. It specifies CASRGGGTGVYEQYF.

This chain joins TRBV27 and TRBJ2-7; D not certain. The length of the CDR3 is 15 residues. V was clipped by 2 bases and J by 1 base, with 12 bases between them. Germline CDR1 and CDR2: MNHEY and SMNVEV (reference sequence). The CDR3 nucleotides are TGTGCCAGCAGTTTAACCTACCGCAGTTCCTACGAGCAGTACTTC. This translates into CASSLTYRSSYEQYF.

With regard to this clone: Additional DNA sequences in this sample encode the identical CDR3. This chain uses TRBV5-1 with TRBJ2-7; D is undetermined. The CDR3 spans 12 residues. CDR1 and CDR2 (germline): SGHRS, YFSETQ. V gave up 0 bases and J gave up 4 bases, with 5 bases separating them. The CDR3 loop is CASSLGTYEQYF. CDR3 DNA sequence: TGCGCCAGCAGCTTGGGCACTTACGAGCAGTACTTC. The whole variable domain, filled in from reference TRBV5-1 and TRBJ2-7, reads KAGVTQTPRYLIKTRGQQVTLSCSPISGHRSVSWYQQTPGQGLQFLFEYFSETQRNKGNFPGRFSGRQFSNSRSEMNVSTLELGDSALYLCASSLGTYEQYFGPGTRLTVT.

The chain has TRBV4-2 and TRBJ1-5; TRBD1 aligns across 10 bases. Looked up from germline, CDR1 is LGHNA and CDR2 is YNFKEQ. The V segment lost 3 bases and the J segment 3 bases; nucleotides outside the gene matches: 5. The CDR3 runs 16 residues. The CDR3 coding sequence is TGTGCCAGCAGCCACGAGACAGGGGGCAACAATCAGCCCCAGCATTTT. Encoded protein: CASSHETGGNNQPQHF.

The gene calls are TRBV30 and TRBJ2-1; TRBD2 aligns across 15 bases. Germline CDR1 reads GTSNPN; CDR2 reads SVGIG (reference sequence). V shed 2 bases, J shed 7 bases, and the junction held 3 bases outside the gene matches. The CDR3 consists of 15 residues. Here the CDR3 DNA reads TGTGCCTGGAGTACCGGGACTAGCGGGAGGAATGAGCAGTTCTTC. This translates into CAWSTGTSGRNEQFF.